Listed below are T cell receptor beta chains from one sample, sequenced in a study of identical twins. In TCRdb, the 5' RACE reads were re-called with MiXCR into one record per CDR3 protein. The data show roughly 710,000 distinct CDR3 sequences, with 6% to 6.5% seen just once and roughly 1.6% held by the top ten. Sequencing was performed on naive T cells sorted from blood. The receptors were gathered from a man between 18 and 29 years old in good health. Each CDR3 is given with its conserved first and last residue. D genes are given only for firm matches. Only part of the rows carry a size: once, few, many, or a class if the clone is expanded.

j_call | clone_size | d_call | v_call | cdr3_nt | cdr3_aa
TRBJ2-1 | . | TRBD2 | TRBV24-1 | TGTGCCACCAGTGACCCAAGACTAGCGGTGGGCTCCTACAATGAGCAGTTCTTC | CATSDPRLAVGSYNEQFF
TRBJ2-7 | . | . | TRBV4-2 | TGTGCCAGCAGCCAAGAGGGAGGCGGTCTGAACGAGCAGTACTTC | CASSQEGGGLNEQYF
TRBJ2-7 | . | TRBD2 | TRBV7-2 | TGTGCCAGCAGCTTAGTTGCTAGCGGTAACTACGAGCAGTACTTC | CASSLVASGNYEQYF
TRBJ1-5 | few | . | TRBV6-4 | TGTGCCAGCAGCCGGGAAACCAATCAGCCCCAGCATTTT | CASSRETNQPQHF
TRBJ1-4 | many | . | TRBV29-1 | TGCAGCGCCAGAACCGGGTCCGCCGAGGGAAAACTGTTTTTT | CSARTGSAEGKLFF
TRBJ2-1 | many | . | TRBV7-6 | TGTGCCAGCACCCCTGACGGGAGCTCCTACAATGAGCAGTTCTTC | CASTPDGSSYNEQFF
TRBJ2-1 | few | . | TRBV3-1 | TGTGCCAGCAGTACCGAGGACTATTTCGATGAGCAGTTCTTC | CASSTEDYFDEQFF
TRBJ2-7 | many | . | TRBV20-1 | TGCAGTGCTAGTTCCCCCCCCGGTAGCTTCTACGAGCAGTACTTC | CSASSPPGSFYEQYF
TRBJ2-2 | many | . | TRBV28 | TGTGCCAGCAGTTTTAATGCCGGGGAGCTGTTTTTT | CASSFNAGELFF
TRBJ1-5 | few | . | TRBV2 | TGTGCCAGTTCCCACAGGGCTGGTCAGCCCCAGCATTTT | CASSHRAGQPQHF
TRBJ2-7 | many | TRBD2 | TRBV29-1 | TGCAGCGTTCGGCTAGCGGGGTTCCCCTACGAGCAGTACTTC | CSVRLAGFPYEQYF
TRBJ2-3 | few | . | TRBV7-8 | TGTGCCAGCAGCCCGATGGGGCGGAGGACAGATACGCAGTATTTT | CASSPMGRRTDTQYF
TRBJ2-5 | many | . | TRBV29-1 | TGCAGCGTTGGAGCCGGGCCCGAGACCCAGTACTTC | CSVGAGPETQYF
TRBJ2-1 | few | . | TRBV19 | TGTGCCAGTAGTGAGGGGGGGGCATACAATGAGCAGTTCTTC | CASSEGGAYNEQFF
TRBJ2-1 | . | . | TRBV20-1 | TGCAGTGCTTTTCCGGGGGGACATCCTTACAATGAGCAGTTCTTC | CSAFPGGHPYNEQFF
TRBJ2-1 | . | . | TRBV5-1 | TGCGCCAGCAGCTTCTCCCCCCGGGACAATGAGCAGTTCTTC | CASSFSPRDNEQFF
TRBJ2-1 | many | . | TRBV7-2 | TGTGCCAGCAGCTTCTTGGGAGCCCAGCCGCTGTTCTTC | CASSFLGAQPLFF
TRBJ2-7 | . | . | TRBV7-6 | TGTGCCAGCAGCCCAACCTCGGACCAGAGGTACGAGCAGTACTTC | CASSPTSDQRYEQYF
TRBJ2-5 | many | . | TRBV12-3/TRBV12-4 | TGTGCCAGCAGGCTATCCCGGGGGTTAGGAGAGACCCAGTACTTC | CASRLSRGLGETQYF
TRBJ2-7 | many | . | TRBV29-1 | TGCAGCGTTGCGACCAGACTCTCCTACGAGCAGTACTTC | CSVATRLSYEQYF
TRBJ2-7 | few | TRBD1 | TRBV18 | TGTGCCAGCTCACCATCGGGACAGAGCTCCTACGAGCAGTACTTC | CASSPSGQSSYEQYF
TRBJ2-1 | many | . | TRBV29-1 | TGCAGCGTCAACAGTTACAATGAGCAGTTCTTC | CSVNSYNEQFF
TRBJ2-6 | few | . | TRBV7-9 | TGTGCCAGCAGCTTAGTACAGGGCAGCTCTGGGGCCAACGTCCTGACTTTC | CASSLVQGSSGANVLTF
TRBJ2-7 | many | TRBD2 | TRBV27 | TGTGCCAGCAGTCCGGTAGCGGGAGGCCCCTACGAGCAGTACTTC | CASSPVAGGPYEQYF
TRBJ2-1 | many | TRBD1 | TRBV24-1 | TGTGCCACGGGGAGTGACAGGGGCTCCTACAATGAGCAGTTCTTC | CATGSDRGSYNEQFF
TRBJ2-7 | few | TRBD2 | TRBV2 | TGTGCCAGCAGCGCTAGCGGGATGAACTACGAGCAGTACTTC | CASSASGMNYEQYF
TRBJ1-2 | many | . | TRBV27 | TGTGCCAGCAGTCAAACGAAAAACTATGGCTACACCTTC | CASSQTKNYGYTF
TRBJ2-7 | many | . | TRBV7-6 | TGTGCCAGCAGCCACACGAAGGGGGACCACGAGCAGTACTTC | CASSHTKGDHEQYF
TRBJ2-3 | few | . | TRBV20-1 | TGCAGTGCCGGACAGAAAAACACAGATACGCAGTATTTT | CSAGQKNTDTQYF
TRBJ2-2 | many | TRBD1 | TRBV6-5 | TGTGCCAGCAGTTACTGGGACAGTCCCACCGGGGAGCTGTTTTTT | CASSYWDSPTGELFF
TRBJ2-3 | few | . | TRBV7-9 | TGTGCCAGCAGCTTTTTGGCTAGCGGCACAGATACGCAGTATTTT | CASSFLASGTDTQYF
TRBJ1-1 | . | . | TRBV5-1 | TGCGCCAGCAGCTTGGAGGGCTTGATCACTGAAGCTTTCTTT | CASSLEGLITEAFF
TRBJ2-7 | few | TRBD2 | TRBV27 | TGTGCCAGCAGTTTATCGAGCGGGAGGGCCAGGGAGCAGTACTTC | CASSLSSGRAREQYF
TRBJ1-1 | . | . | TRBV5-1 | TGCGCCAGCAGCTTGATGGCGGATGGGACTGAAGCTTTCTTT | CASSLMADGTEAFF
TRBJ1-5 | many | TRBD1 | TRBV28 | TGTGCCACCGAACAGGGGGAGCACCAGCCCCAGCATTTT | CATEQGEHQPQHF
TRBJ2-2 | many | TRBD2 | TRBV15 | TGTGCCGCGGGACTAGCGCGGGGCGGGGAGCTGTTTTTT | CAAGLARGGELFF
TRBJ2-3 | many | . | TRBV21-1 | TGTGCCAGCCTCAAGACTGGGGGCACAGATACGCAGTATTTT | CASLKTGGTDTQYF
TRBJ2-3 | . | . | TRBV11-2 | TGTGCCAGCAGCCCGTGGACCTCATGCACAGATACGCAGTATTTT | CASSPWTSCTDTQYF
TRBJ2-3 | many | TRBD1 | TRBV20-1 | TGCAGTGCCCGGAAGCCGGGACAGGTCACAGATACGCAGTATTTT | CSARKPGQVTDTQYF
TRBJ2-5 | few | TRBD2 | TRBV7-8 | TGTGCCAGCAGCAAAAAATCGGGACTAGCGAAACAAGAGACCCAGTACTTC | CASSKKSGLAKQETQYF
TRBJ2-3 | few | . | TRBV7-2 | TGTGCCAGCAGCCGAACCGACCGAGATACGCAGTATTTT | CASSRTDRDTQYF
TRBJ2-7 | . | TRBD2 | TRBV4-2 | TGTGCCAGCAGCCAAGCCCTAGCGGTGGGGGGCGAGCAGTACTTC | CASSQALAVGGEQYF
TRBJ2-5 | many | TRBD1 | TRBV7-9 | TGTGCCAGCAGCTTGCTACCGGGACAGGGTCGAGAGACCCAGTACTTC | CASSLLPGQGRETQYF
TRBJ2-7 | many | TRBD1 | TRBV20-1 | TGCAGTGCTAGAGATAGGGACAGGGACCCCGAGCAGTACTTC | CSARDRDRDPEQYF
TRBJ2-5 | many | . | TRBV7-9 | TGTGCCAGCAGCTTAACCCGGGGACAAGAGACCCAGTACTTC | CASSLTRGQETQYF
TRBJ2-6 | many | TRBD1 | TRBV12-3/TRBV12-4 | TGTGCCAGCAGTTTAAGAGCAGGGGGCAACTCTGGGGCCAACGTCCTGACTTTC | CASSLRAGGNSGANVLTF